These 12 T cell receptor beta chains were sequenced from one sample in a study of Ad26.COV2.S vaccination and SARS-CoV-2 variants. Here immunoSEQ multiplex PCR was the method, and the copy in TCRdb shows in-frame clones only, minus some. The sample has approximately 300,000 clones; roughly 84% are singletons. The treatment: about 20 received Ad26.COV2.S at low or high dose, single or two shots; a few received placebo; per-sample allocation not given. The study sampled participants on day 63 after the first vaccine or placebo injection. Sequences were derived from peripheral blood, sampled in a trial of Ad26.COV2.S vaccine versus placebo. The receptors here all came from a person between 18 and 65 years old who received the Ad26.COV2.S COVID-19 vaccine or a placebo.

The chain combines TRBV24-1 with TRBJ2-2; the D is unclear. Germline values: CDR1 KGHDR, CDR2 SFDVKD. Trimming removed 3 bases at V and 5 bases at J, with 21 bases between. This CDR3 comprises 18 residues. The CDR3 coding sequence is TGTGCCACCAGTGATGCCCGCGGCTTCTCCGTTGGTACCGGGGAGCTGTTTTTT. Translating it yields CATSDARGFSVGTGELFF.

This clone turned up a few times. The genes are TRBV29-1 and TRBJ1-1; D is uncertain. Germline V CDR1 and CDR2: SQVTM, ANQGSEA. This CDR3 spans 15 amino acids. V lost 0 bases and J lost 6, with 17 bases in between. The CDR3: CSVEDWAPPGAEAFF. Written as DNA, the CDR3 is TGCAGCGTTGAAGATTGGGCTCCACCGGGCGCTGAAGCTTTCTTT.

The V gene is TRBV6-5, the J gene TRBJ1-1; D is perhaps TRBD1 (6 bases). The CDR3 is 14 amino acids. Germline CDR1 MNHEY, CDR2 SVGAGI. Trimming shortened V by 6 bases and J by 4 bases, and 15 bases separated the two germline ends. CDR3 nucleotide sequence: TGTGCCAGCAGCACAGGGCCAGCGGGCACTGAAGCTTTCTTT. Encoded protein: CASSTGPAGTEAFF.

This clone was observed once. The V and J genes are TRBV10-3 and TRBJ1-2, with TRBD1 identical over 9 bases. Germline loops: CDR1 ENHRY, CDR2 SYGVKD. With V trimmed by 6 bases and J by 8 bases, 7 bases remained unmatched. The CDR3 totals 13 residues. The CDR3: CAIRGQGLGGYTF. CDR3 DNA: TGTGCCATCAGGGGACAGGGCTTAGGGGGCTACACCTTC.

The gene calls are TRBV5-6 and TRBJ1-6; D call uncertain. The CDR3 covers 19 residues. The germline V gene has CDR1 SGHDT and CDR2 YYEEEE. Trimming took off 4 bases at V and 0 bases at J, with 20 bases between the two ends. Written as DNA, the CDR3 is TGTGCCAGCAGCCTGACCCGGGCCTCACCTTCCTCCTATAATTCACCCCTCCACTTT. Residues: CASSLTRASPSSYNSPLHF.

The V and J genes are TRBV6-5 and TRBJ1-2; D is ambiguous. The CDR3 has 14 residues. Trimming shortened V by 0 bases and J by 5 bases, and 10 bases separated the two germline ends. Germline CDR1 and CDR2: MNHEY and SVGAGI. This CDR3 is CASSYSKNTYGYTF. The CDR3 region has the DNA TGTGCCAGCAGTTACTCGAAGAATACATATGGCTACACCTTC.

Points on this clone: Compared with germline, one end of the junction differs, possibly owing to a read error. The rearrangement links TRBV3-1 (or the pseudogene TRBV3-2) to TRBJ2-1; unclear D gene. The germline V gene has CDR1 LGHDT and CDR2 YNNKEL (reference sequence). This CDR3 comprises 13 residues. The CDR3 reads CASSLSLRNERFF. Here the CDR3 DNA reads TGTGCCAGCAGCCTGAGCTTGCGCAATGAGCGGTTCTTC.

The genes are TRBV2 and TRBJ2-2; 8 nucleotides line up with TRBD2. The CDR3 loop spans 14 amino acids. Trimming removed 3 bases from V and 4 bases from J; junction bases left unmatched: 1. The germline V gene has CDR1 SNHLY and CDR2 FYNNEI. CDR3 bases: TGTGCCAGCAGTGAGCTAGCGGGCACCGGGGAGCTGTTTTTT. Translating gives CASSELAGTGELFF. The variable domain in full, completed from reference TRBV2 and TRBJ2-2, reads EPEVTQTPSHQVTQMGQEVILRCVPISNHLYFYWYRQILGQKVEFLVSFYNNEISEKSEIFDDQFSVERPDGSNFTLKIRSTKLEDSAMYFCASSELAGTGELFFGEGSRLTVL.

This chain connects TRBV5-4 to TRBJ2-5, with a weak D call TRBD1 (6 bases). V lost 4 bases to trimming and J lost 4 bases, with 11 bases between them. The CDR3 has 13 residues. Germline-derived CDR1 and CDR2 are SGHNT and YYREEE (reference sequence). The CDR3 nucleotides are TGTGCCAGCAGCCCAGGGGTCGGAGAGACCCAGTACTTC. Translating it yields CASSPGVGETQYF.

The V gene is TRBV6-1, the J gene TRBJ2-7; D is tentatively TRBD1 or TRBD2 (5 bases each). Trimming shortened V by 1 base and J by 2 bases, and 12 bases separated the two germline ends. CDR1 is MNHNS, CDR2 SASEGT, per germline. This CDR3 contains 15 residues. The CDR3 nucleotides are TGTGCCAGCAGTGAAGGGGACCGTTTGACCTACGAGCAGTACTTC. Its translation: CASSEGDRLTYEQYF.

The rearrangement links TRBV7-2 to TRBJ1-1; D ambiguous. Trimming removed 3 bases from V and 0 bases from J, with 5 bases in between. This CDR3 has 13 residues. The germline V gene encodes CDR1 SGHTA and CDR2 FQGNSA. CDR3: CASSFELNTEAFF. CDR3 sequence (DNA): TGTGCCAGCAGCTTTGAGTTGAACACTGAAGCTTTCTTT. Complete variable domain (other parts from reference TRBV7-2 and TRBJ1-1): GAGVSQSPSNKVTEKGKDVELRCDPISGHTALYWYRQSLGQGLEFLIYFQGNSAPDKSGLPSDRFSAERTGGSVSTLTIQRTQQEDSAVYLCASSFELNTEAFFGQGTRLTVV.

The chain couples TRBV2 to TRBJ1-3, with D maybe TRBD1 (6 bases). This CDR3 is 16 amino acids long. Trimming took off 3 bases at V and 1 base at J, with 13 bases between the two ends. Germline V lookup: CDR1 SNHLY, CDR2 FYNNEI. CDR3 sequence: CASSDVRQGSGNTIYF. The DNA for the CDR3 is TGTGCCAGCAGTGACGTTCGGCAGGGGTCTGGAAACACCATATATTTT.